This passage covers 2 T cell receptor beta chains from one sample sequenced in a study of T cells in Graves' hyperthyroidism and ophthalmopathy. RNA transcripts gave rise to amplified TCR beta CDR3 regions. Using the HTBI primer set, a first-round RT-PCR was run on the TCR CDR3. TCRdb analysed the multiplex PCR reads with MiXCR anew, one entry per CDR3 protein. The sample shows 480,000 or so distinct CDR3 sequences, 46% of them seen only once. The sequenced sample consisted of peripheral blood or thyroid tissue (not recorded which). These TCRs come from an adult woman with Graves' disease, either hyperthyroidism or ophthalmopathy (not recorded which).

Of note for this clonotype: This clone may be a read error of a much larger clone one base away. CDR3 protein: CASSWGMGEALF. CDR3 DNA: TGTGCCAGCAGCTGGGGGATGGGTGAAGCTCTCTTT. This chain connects TRBV5-6 to TRBJ1-1, with D maybe TRBD1 (5 bases). Germline lookup yields CDR1 SGHDT and CDR2 YYEEEE. The CDR3 runs 12 residues.

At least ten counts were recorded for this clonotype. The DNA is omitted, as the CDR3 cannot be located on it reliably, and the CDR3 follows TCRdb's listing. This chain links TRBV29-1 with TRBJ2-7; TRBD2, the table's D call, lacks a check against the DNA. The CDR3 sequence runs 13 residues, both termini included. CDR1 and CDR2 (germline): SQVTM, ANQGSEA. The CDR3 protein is CSVATGTSGNLYF.